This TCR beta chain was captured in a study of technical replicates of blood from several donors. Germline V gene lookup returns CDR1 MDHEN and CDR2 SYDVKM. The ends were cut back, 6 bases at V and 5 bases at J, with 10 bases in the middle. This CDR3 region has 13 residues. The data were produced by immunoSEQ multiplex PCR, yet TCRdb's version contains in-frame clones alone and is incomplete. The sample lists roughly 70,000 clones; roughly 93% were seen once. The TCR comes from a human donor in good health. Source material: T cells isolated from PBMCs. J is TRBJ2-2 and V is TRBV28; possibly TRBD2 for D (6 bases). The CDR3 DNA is TGTGCCAGCAGGGAAGGGAGGACCGGGGAGCTGTTTTTT. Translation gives CASREGRTGELFF.